Each of the 4 T cell receptor beta chains below was sequenced from the same sample in a study of T-cell reconstitution after alpha-beta-depleted transplantation in children. This sample's TCRbeta library carried unique molecular identifier barcodes. Via MiXCR, TCRdb re-called the PCR reads, giving one row per CDR3 protein. The sample records some 390,000 distinct CDR3 sequences, about a fifth being singletons. The specimen was PBMCs from the stem cell graft donor, collected from the stem cell graft. The receptors originated from a human donor who donated a stem cell graft to a child with acute myeloid leukemia.

This clonotype appeared many times. V and J are TRBV29-1 and TRBJ1-1, with a weak D call TRBD1 (6 bases). The CDR3 totals 13 residues. CDR1 is SQVTM, CDR2 ANQGSEA, per germline. V shed 6 bases and J shed 0 bases, with 11 bases lying between them. CDR3 region: CSVTGHLNTEAFF. The CDR3 DNA sequence: TGCAGCGTCACGGGACACTTGAACACTGAAGCTTTCTTT.

The rearrangement links TRBV29-1 to TRBJ2-7; D is possibly TRBD2 (6 bases). CDR3 length equals 13 residues. Trimming stripped 5 bases from V and 5 bases from J, with 16 bases between. CDR1 is SQVTM and CDR2 is ANQGSEA in the germline V gene. The CDR3 loop reads CSVQPGLGHEQYF. CDR3 bases: TGCAGCGTTCAACCGGGACTCGGGCACGAGCAGTACTTC.

The chain recombines TRBV28 with TRBJ1-4; possibly TRBD1 for D (6 bases). Trimming took off 6 bases at V and 5 bases at J, with 16 bases between the two ends. Germline V gene sequence: CDR1 MDHEN, CDR2 SYDVKM. CDR3 length: 15 amino acids. This CDR3 is CASRQSGHENEKLFF. DNA for the CDR3: TGTGCCAGCAGGCAATCGGGACACGAGAATGAAAAACTGTTTTTT.

V gene TRBV4-1 combines with J gene TRBJ1-4; no reliable D call. The germline V gene encodes CDR1 MGHRA and CDR2 YSYEKL. This CDR3 comprises 14 residues. The V end lost 1 base, the J end lost 7 bases, and 10 bases lay between the germline ends. Here the CDR3 DNA reads TGCGCCAGCAGCCAAGCTATGGTTTTTGAAAAACTGTTTTTT. It is translated as CASSQAMVFEKLFF.